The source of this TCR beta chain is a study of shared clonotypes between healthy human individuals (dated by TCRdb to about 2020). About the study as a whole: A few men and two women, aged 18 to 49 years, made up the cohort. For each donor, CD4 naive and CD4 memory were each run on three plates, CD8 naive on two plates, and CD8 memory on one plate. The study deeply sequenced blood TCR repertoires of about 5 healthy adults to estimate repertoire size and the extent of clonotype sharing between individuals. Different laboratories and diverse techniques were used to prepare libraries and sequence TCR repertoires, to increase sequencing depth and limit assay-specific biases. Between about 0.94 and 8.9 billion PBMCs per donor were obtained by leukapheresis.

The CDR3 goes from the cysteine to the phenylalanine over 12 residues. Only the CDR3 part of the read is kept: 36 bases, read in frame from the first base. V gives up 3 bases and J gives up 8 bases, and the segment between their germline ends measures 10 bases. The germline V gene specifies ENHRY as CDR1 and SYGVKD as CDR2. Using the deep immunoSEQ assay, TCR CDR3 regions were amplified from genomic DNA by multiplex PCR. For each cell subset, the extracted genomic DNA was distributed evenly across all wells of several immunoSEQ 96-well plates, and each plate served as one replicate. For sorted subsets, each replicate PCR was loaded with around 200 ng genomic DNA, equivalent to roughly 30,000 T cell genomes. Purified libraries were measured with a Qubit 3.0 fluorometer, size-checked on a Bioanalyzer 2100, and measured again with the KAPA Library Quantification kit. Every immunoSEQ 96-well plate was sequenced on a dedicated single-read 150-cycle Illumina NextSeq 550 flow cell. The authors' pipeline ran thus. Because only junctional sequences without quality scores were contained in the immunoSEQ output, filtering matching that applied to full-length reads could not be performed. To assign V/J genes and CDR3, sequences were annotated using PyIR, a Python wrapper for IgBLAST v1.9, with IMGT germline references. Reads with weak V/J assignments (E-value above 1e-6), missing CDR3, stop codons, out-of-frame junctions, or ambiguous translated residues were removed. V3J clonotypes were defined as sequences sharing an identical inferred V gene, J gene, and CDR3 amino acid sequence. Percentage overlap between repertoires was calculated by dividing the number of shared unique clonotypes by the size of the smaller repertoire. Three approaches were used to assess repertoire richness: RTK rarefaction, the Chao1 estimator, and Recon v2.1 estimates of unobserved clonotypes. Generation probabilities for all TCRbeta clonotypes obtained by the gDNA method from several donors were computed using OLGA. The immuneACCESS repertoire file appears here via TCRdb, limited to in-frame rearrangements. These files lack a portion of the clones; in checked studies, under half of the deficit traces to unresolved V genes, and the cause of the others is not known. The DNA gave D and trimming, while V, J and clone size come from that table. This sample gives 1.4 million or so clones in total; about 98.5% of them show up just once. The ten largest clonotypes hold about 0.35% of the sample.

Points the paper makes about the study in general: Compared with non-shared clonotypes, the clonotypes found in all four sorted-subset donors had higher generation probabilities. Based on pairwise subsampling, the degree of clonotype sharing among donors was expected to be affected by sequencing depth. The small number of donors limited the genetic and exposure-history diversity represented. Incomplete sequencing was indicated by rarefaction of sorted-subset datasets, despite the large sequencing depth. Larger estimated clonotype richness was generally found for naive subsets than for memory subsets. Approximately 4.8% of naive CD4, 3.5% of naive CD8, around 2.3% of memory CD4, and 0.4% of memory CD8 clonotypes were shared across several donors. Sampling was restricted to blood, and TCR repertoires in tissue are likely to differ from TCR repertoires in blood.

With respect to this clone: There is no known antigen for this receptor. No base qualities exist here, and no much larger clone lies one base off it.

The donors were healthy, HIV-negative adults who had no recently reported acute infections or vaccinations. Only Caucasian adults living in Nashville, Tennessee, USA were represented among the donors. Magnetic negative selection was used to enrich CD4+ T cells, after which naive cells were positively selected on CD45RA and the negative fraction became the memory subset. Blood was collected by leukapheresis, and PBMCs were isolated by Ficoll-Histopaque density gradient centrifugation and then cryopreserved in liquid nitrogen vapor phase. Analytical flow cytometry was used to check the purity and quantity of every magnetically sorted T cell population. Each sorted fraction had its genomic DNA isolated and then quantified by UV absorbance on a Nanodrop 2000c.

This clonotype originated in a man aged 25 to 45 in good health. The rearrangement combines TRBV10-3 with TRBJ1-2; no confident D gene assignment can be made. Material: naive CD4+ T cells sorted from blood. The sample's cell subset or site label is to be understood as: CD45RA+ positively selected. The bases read TGTGCCATCAGTGACGGGGAGTCCGGCTACACCTTC. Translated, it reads CAISDGESGYTF.